This section outlines one T cell receptor beta chain sequence together with its context. The authors drew approximately 9 milliliters of peripheral blood from each donor. These data come from a study of blood T cells in healthy people across ages. The CDR3 is 16 residues long. Per germline, CDR1 DFQATT and CDR2 SNEGSKA (reference sequence). Trimming shortened V by 0 bases and J by 11 bases, and 25 bases separated the two germline ends. A sample-barcoded 5' primer and a J-beta primer mix were used in a second PCR of roughly 6 to 11 cycles. Each CDR3 protein is one row after TCRdb ran MiXCR on the 5' RACE reads. The sample lists 780,000 or so distinct CDR3 sequences, 50% to 65% occurring once.

V and J are TRBV20-1 and TRBJ2-5; a weak D match, TRBD2 (6 bases). The material sequenced was blood. The TCR comes from an older man in good health. Written as DNA, the CDR3 is TGCAGTGCTAGAGATTGGGACGGGAGTGGAGTCAATGAGCAGTACTTC. Residues: CSARDWDGSGVNEQYF.